Presented here are 3 T cell receptor beta chains from one specimen sequenced in a study of cytomegalovirus exposure and HLA in healthy donors. Primers included in the PCR were 60 Vbeta and 13 Jbeta primers. Data came from immunoSEQ multiplex PCR; TCRdb stores just in-frame clones and leaves some out. The data contain about 150,000 clones, 60% to 85% of them singletons. The sample was PBMCs. The receptors stem from a woman aged 40 to 49 in good health and CMV-seropositive.

The V call is TRBV28, the J call TRBJ1-2, with 11 positions matching TRBD1. Germline CDR1 is MDHEN and CDR2 is SYDVKM. The CDR3 runs to 15 residues. Trimming removed 5 bases from V and 5 bases from J; junction bases left unmatched: 7. The CDR3 protein is CASSLGQGAGYGYTF. The DNA for the CDR3 is TGTGCCAGCAGTCTCGGACAGGGGGCGGGGTATGGCTACACCTTC.

This chain links TRBV25-1 with TRBJ1-3; D is undetermined. With 6 bases removed from V and 8 bases from J, the gap between germline ends came to 11 bases. Germline V gene lookup returns CDR1 MGHDK and CDR2 SYGVNS. CDR3 length: 12 amino acids. Written as DNA, the CDR3 is TGTGCCAGCAGCCAAGCCGATCACACCATATATTTT. It translates to CASSQADHTIYF.

The V call is TRBV6-1, the J call TRBJ2-7, with 9 bases fitting TRBD1. The CDR3 is made up of 14 amino acids. V was pared by 2 bases and J by 4 bases, with 3 bases of the junction left unmatched. Germline-derived CDR1 and CDR2 are MNHNS and SASEGT. The CDR3, as DNA: TGTGCCAGCAGTGAATGGACAGGGGTGTACGAGCAGTACTTC. Protein sequence: CASSEWTGVYEQYF.